This paragraph reports one TCR beta chain. Antigen unknown. CDR1 SGDLS and CDR2 YYNGEE come from the germline V gene. This CDR3 region has 17 residues. The V gene end was trimmed by 0 bases and the J gene end by 7 bases; junction bases not matched to a gene: 12. The data were taken from a study of beta chain features in type 1 diabetes. Findings and limits, study-wide: TCRB CDR3 length was moderately but significantly reduced in all four CD4+ subsets of Type 1 diabetes patients.

The investigators reverse transcribed all of the isolated RNA, so they sequenced expressed TCRB transcripts. Sequenced by immunoSEQ multiplex PCR; TCRdb stores in-frame clones only, minus some. Found here are around 150,000 clones, roughly 9% of them singletons; the top ten hold about 0.75%. Sequencing was performed on central memory CD4+ T cells from blood. The chain recombines TRBV9 with TRBJ1-4; TRBD1 matches 7 bases. This sequence was found in a woman in her twenties or thirties with type 1 diabetes. The CDR3 here is CASSVAPGAGGGEKLFF. CDR3 DNA sequence: TGTGCCAGCAGCGTAGCTCCAGGGGCAGGGGGAGGTGAAAAACTGTTTTTT.